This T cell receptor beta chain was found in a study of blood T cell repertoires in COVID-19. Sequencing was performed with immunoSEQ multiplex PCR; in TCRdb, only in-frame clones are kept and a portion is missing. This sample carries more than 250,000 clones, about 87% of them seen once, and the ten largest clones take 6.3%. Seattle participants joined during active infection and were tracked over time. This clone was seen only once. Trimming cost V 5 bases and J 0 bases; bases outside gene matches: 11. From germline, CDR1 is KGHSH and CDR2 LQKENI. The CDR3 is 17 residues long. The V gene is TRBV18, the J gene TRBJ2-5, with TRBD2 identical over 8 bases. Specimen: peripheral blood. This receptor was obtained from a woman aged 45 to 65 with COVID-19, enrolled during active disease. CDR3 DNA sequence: TGTGCCAGCTCAACGCTAGCGGGCCTTACGTACCAAGAGACCCAGTACTTC. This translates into CASSTLAGLTYQETQYF.